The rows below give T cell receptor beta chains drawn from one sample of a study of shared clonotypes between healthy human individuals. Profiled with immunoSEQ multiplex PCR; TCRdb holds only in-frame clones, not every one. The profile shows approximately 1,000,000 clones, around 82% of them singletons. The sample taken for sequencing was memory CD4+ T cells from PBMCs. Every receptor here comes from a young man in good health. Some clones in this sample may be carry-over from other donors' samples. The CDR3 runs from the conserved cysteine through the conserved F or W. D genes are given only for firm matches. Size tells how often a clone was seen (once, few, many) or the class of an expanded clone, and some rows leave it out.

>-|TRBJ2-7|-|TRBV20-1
CSALTVYEQYF
TGCAGTGCCCTGACAGTCTACGAGCAGTACTTC
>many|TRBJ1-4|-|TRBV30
CAWSVGLGEKLFF
TGTGCCTGGAGTGTAGGGCTTGGCGAAAAACTGTTTTTT
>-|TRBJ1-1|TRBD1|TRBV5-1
CASSTGTGAGTEAFF
TGCGCCAGCAGCACGGGTACAGGGGCTGGCACTGAAGCTTTCTTT
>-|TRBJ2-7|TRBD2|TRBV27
CASSLFDGRESEQYF
TGTGCCAGCAGTTTATTTGACGGGAGGGAGTCCGAGCAGTACTTC
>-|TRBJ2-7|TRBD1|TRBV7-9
CASGPGDSLQYF
TGTGCCAGCGGCCCCGGGGACAGCCTGCAATACTTC
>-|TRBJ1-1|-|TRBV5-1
CASSSVVGQPNTEAFF
TGCGCCAGCAGCTCCGTCGTGGGGCAGCCGAACACTGAAGCTTTCTTT
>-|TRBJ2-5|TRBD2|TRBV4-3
CASSSRNSGRRHF
TGCGCCAGCAGCTCCCGAAATAGCGGGAGACGTCACTTC
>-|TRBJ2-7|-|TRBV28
CASTSRRTYEQYF
TGTGCCAGCACCTCCCGCAGAACCTACGAGCAGTACTTC
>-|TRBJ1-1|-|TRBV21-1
CASSTRKDGPTEAFF
TGTGCCAGCAGCACAAGAAAGGATGGGCCCACTGAAGCTTTCTTT
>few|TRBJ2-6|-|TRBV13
CASSTGGSGANVLTF
TGTGCCAGCAGCACCGGGGGCTCTGGGGCCAACGTCCTGACTTTC
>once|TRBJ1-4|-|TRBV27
CASSMSRGRNEKLFF
TGTGCCAGCAGTATGTCCAGGGGACGGAATGAAAAACTGTTTTTT
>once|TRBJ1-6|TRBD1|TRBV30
CARGTGSSYNSPLHF
TGTGCCCGAGGGACAGGGAGCTCCTATAATTCACCCCTCCACTTT
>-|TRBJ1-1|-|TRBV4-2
CASSQQRGNTEAFF
TGTGCCAGCAGCCAACAGCGAGGTAACACTGAAGCTTTCTTT
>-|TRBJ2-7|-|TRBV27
CASSVSRGGGRPWEQYF
TGTGCCAGCAGCGTCTCTAGGGGGGGCGGGAGACCCTGGGAGCAGTACTTC
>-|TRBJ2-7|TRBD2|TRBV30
CAWSPLAGVSEQYF
TGTGCCTGGAGTCCGCTAGCGGGAGTGAGCGAGCAGTACTTC
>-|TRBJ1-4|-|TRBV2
CASMGVWANEKLFF
TGTGCCAGCATGGGAGTGTGGGCTAATGAAAAACTGTTTTTT
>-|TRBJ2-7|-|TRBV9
CASSVGGQPLYEQYF
TGTGCCAGCAGCGTAGGTGGGCAGCCTCTATACGAGCAGTACTTC
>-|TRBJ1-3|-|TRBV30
CAWSPGDSGNTIYF
TGTGCCTGGAGCCCAGGGGACTCTGGAAACACCATATATTTT
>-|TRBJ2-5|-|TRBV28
CASSLGHPQETQYF
TGTGCCAGCAGTTTGGGGCACCCCCAAGAGACCCAGTACTTC
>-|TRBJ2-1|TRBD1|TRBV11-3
CASSLGQGVYNEQFF
TGTGCCAGCAGCTTGGGACAGGGGGTGTACAATGAGCAGTTCTTC
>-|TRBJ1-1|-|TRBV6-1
CASSELTRREAFF
TGTGCCAGCAGTGAACTGACACGGCGTGAGGCTTTCTTT
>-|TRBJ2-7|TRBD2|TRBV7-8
CASSLPGLALYEQYF
TGTGCCAGCAGCTTGCCGGGACTAGCTCTCTACGAGCAGTACTTC
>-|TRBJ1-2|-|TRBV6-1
CASSRESGDYGYTF
TGTGCCAGCAGTCGCGAATCGGGAGACTATGGCTACACCTTC
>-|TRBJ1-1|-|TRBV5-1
CASSRLSGNTEAFF
TGCGCCAGCAGCCGTCTATCAGGTAACACTGAAGCTTTCTTT
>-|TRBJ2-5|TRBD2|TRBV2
CASSDGTSVTQYF
TGTGCCAGCAGCGACGGGACTAGTGTGACCCAGTACTTC
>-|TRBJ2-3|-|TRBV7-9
CASSLGGGAADTQYF
TGTGCCAGCAGCTTAGGAGGTGGGGCCGCAGATACGCAGTATTTT
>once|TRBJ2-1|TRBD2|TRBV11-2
CASSPGTSGYNEQFF
TGTGCCAGCAGCCCCGGGACTAGCGGATACAATGAGCAGTTCTTC
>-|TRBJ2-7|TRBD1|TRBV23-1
CASSQVGGSSSSYEQYF
TGCGCCAGCAGTCAGGTAGGGGGCAGCTCCAGCTCCTACGAGCAGTACTTC
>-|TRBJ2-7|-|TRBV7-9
CASSLLLYEQYF
TGTGCCAGCAGCTTATTGTTGTACGAGCAGTACTTC
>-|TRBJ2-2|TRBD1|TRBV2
CASSLTGGYTGELFF
TGTGCCAGCAGTTTAACAGGGGGGTACACCGGGGAGCTGTTTTTT
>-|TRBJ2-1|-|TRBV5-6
CASSQKDSYNEQFF
TGTGCCAGCAGCCAAAAAGACAGTTACAATGAGCAGTTCTTC
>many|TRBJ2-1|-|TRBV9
CASSPDGGGAYNEQFF
TGTGCCAGCAGTCCCGATGGGGGGGGCGCCTACAATGAGCAGTTCTTC
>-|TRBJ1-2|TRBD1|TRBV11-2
CASSLVGQGVYGYTF
TGTGCCAGCAGCTTAGTGGGACAGGGTGTCTATGGCTACACCTTC
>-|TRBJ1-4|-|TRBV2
CASSPREGHNEKLFF
TGTGCCAGCAGCCCTCGGGAGGGACATAATGAAAAACTGTTTTTT
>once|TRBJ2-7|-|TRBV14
CASSQAGLSMGYEQYF
TGTGCCAGCAGCCAAGCGGGACTCTCGATGGGTTACGAGCAGTACTTC
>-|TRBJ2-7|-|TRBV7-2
CASSPGHGRGYEQYF
TGTGCCAGCAGCCCGGGACACGGCCGGGGCTACGAGCAGTACTTC
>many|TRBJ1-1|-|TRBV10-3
CAISPYSGKRAEAFF
TGTGCCATCAGTCCCTACTCCGGGAAAAGGGCTGAAGCTTTCTTT
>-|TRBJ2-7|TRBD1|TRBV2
CASSEGQGSEQYF
TGTGCCAGCAGTGAGGGACAGGGTAGCGAGCAGTACTTC
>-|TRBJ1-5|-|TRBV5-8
CASSLGTSPSNQPQHF
TGTGCCAGCAGCCTAGGGACTTCACCTAGCAATCAGCCCCAGCATTTT
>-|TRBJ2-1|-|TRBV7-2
CASSQDSAEKNEQFF
TGTGCCAGCAGCCAGGATAGTGCGGAGAAGAATGAGCAGTTCTTC
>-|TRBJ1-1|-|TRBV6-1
CASSETEAFF
TGTGCCAGCAGTGAGACTGAAGCTTTCTTT
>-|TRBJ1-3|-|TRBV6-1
CASSEPPGTRGGNTIYF
TGTGCCAGCAGTGAACCACCCGGGACCCGGGGTGGAAACACCATATATTTT
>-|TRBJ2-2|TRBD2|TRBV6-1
CASSERSGSRGELFF
TGTGCCAGCAGTGAACGTAGCGGGAGTCGGGGGGAGCTGTTTTTT
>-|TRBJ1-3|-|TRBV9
CASSDPPGQHRRGGNTIYF
TGTGCCAGCAGCGACCCGCCAGGACAGCATAGGCGAGGTGGAAACACCATATATTTT
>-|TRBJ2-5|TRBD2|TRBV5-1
CASSQGLAGNQETQYF
TGCGCCAGCAGTCAAGGACTAGCGGGGAACCAAGAGACCCAGTACTTC
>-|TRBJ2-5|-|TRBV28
CASSHGSQETQYF
TGTGCCAGCAGCCATGGGAGCCAAGAGACCCAGTACTTC
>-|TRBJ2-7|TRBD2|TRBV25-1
CASNRTSGSYEQYF
TGTGCCAGCAACAGGACTAGCGGGAGCTACGAGCAGTACTTC
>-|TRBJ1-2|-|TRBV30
CAWSTRGGGGYTF
TGTGCCTGGAGTACGCGGGGGGGAGGTGGCTACACCTTC
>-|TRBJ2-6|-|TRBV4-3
CASSQGSPGANVLTF
TGCGCCAGCAGCCAAGGGTCCCCTGGGGCCAACGTCCTGACTTTC
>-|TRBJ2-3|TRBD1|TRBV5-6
CASSEGQITDTQYF
TGTGCCAGCAGCGAGGGACAGATAACAGATACGCAGTATTTT
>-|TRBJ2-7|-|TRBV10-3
CAISEQALGRPDYEQYF
TGTGCCATCAGTGAACAGGCTCTGGGCCGCCCTGACTACGAGCAGTACTTC
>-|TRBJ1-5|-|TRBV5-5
CASSLRVDQPQHF
TGTGCCAGCAGCTTACGGGTGGATCAGCCCCAGCATTTT
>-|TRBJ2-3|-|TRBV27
CASSQRGTVGADTQYF
TGTGCCAGCAGTCAGAGGGGTACTGTTGGGGCAGATACGCAGTATTTT
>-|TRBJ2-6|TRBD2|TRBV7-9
CASRGTGGHSGANVLTF
TGTGCCAGCAGGGGGACGGGAGGGCACTCTGGGGCCAACGTCCTGACTTTC
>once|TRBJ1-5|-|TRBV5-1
CASSPQPNSNQPQHF
TGCGCCAGCAGCCCGCAGCCAAATAGCAATCAGCCCCAGCATTTT
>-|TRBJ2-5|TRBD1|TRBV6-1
CASSWTGGEETQYF
TGTGCCAGCAGTTGGACAGGGGGCGAAGAGACCCAGTACTTC
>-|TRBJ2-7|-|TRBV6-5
CASSYSQGRYEQYF
TGTGCCAGCAGTTACTCCCAGGGCCGGTACGAGCAGTACTTC